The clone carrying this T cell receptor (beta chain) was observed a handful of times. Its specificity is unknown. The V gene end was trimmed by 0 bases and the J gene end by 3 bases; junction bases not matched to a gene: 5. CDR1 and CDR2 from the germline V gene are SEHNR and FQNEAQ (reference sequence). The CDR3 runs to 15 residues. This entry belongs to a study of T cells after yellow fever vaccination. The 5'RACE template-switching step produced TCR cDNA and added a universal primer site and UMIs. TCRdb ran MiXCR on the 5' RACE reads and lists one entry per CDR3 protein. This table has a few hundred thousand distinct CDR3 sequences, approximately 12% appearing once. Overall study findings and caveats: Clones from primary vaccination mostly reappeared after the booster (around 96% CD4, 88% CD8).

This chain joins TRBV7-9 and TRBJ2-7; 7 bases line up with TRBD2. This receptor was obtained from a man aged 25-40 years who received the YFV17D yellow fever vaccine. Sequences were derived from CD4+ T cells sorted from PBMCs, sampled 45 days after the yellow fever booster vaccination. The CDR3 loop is CASSLAGGGGYEQYF. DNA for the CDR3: TGTGCCAGCAGCTTAGCGGGTGGCGGGGGCTACGAGCAGTACTTC. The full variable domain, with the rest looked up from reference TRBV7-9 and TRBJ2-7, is DTGVSQNPRHKITKRGQNVTFRCDPISEHNRLYWYRQTLGQGPEFLTYFQNEAQLEKSRLLSDRFSAERPKGSFSTLEIQRTEQGDSAMYLCASSLAGGGGYEQYFGPGTRLTVT.